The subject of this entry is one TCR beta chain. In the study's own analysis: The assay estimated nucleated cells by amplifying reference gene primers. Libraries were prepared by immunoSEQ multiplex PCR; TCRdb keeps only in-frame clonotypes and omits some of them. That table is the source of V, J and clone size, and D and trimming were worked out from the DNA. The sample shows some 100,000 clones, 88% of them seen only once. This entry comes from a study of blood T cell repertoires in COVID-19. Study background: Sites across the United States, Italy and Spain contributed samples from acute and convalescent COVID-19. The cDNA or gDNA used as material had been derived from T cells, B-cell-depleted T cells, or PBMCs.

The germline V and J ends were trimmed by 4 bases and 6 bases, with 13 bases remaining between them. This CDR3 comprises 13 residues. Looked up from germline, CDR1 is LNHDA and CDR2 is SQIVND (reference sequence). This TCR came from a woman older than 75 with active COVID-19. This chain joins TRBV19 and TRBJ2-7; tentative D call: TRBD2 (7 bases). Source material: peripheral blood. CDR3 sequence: CASSTSGGGEQYF. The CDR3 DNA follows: TGTGCCAGTAGTACCTCGGGGGGCGGCGAGCAGTACTTC. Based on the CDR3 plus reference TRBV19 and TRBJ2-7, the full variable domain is DGGITQSPKYLFRKEGQNVTLSCEQNLNHDAMYWYRQDPGQGLRLIYYSQIVNDFQKGDIAEGYSVSREKKESFPLTVTSAQKNPTAFYLCASSTSGGGEQYFGPGTRLTVT.